The present T cell receptor beta chain was sequenced within a study of response to subunit inactivated influenza vaccine. Each CDR3 protein is one row after TCRdb ran MiXCR on the RT-PCR reads. The sample lists a few hundred thousand distinct CDR3 sequences; 12% were seen once. The germline gives CDR1 SGHAT, CDR2 FQNNGV. Trimming pared 2 bases from V and 2 bases from J, leaving 10 bases between. The CDR3 sequence is 15 residues long. Study conclusions and caveats: Seasonal influenza vaccination, on each occasion, was suggested by the authors to recruit few new T cells.

This clonotype has more than one count but fewer than ten. Its antigen remains unidentified. This rearrangement joins TRBV11-2 to TRBJ2-1; D may correspond to TRBD1 or TRBD2 (5 bases each). The sequenced sample was non-naive T cells sorted from PBMCs, obtained less than 15 days before vaccination. This TCR came from a man aged 50 to 59 who received an inactivated influenza vaccine. This CDR3 is CASSLLRGAYNEQFF. The CDR3 DNA sequence: TGTGCCAGCAGCTTACTGAGGGGTGCCTACAATGAGCAGTTCTTC.